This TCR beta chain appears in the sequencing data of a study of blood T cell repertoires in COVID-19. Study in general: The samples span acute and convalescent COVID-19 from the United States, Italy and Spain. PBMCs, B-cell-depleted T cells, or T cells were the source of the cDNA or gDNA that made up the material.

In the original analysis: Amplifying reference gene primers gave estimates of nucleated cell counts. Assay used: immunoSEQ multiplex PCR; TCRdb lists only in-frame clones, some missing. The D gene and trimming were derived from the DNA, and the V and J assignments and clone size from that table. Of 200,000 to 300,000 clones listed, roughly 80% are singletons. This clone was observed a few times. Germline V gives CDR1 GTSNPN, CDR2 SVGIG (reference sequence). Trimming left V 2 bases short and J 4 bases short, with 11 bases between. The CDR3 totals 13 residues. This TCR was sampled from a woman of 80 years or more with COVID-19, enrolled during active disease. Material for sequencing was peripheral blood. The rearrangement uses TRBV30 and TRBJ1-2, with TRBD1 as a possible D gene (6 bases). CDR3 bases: TGTGCCTGGAGTTTGGGGGCAGGCTATGGCTACACCTTC. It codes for CAWSLGAGYGYTF.